The present entry profiles one T cell receptor (beta chain) with its context. As yet, its antigen is unknown. Assay: immunoSEQ multiplex PCR; the TCRdb copy retains only in-frame clones and omits some. The table records about 160,000 clones, approximately 89% of them present only once. These data come from a study of cytomegalovirus exposure and HLA in healthy donors. The overall study: The 90 to 150 validation repertoires were produced on the same platform as the 650 to 800 repertoires of the first cohort. This was reported in a later analysis. Whole-study findings and limits: Accounts indicate the classifier identified cytomegalovirus status with strong specificity and sensitivity. Under in vitro conditions, a few CMV-associated chains were confirmed as specific for CMV antigens.

The donors formed part of the roughly 120-subject validation cohort, distinct from the approximately 630-subject first cohort. The CDR3 spans 15 residues. The germline V gene has CDR1 WSHSY and CDR2 SAAADI. Trimming shortened V by 4 bases and J by 1 base, and 13 bases separated the two germline ends. The V and J genes are TRBV10-2 and TRBJ1-2; D unclear. Sequenced: PBMCs. This receptor was taken from a man between 18 and 29 years old in good health and CMV-seropositive. In nucleotides, the CDR3 is TGCGCCAGCAGTGGGCTGTACCGTGATAACTATGGCTACACCTTC. Protein: CASSGLYRDNYGYTF.